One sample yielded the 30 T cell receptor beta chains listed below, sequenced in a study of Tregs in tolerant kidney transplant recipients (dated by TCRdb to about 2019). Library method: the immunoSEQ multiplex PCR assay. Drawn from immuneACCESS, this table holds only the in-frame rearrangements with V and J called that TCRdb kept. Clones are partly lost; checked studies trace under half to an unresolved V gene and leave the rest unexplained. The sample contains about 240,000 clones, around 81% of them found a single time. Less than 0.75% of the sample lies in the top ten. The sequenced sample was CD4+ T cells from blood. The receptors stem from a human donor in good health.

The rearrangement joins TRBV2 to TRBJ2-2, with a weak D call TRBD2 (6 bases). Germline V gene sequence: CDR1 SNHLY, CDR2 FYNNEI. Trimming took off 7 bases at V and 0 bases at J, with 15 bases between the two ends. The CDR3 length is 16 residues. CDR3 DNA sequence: TGTGCCAGCAAGGGCGGGGCCGCCGCGAACACCGGGGAGCTGTTTTTT. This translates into CASKGGAAANTGELFF.

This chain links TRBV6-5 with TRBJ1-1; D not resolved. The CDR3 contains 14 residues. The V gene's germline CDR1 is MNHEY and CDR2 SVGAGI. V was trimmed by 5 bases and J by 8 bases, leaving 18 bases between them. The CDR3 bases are TGTGCCAGCAGTGTCCCTCAGGTTTCAGGAGAAGCTTTCTTT. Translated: CASSVPQVSGEAFF.

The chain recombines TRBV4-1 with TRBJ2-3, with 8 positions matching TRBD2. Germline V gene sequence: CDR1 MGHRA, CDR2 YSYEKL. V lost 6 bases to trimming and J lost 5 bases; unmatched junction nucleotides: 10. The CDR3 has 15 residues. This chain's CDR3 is CASRHIGGARDTQYF. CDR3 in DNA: TGCGCCAGCAGACATATCGGGGGGGCCAGAGATACGCAGTATTTT.

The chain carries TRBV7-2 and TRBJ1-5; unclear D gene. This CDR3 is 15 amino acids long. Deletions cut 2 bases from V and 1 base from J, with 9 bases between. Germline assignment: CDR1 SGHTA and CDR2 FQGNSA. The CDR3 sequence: CASSLTSGSNQPQHF. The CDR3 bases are TGTGCCAGCAGCTTAACTTCGGGGAGCAATCAGCCCCAGCATTTT.

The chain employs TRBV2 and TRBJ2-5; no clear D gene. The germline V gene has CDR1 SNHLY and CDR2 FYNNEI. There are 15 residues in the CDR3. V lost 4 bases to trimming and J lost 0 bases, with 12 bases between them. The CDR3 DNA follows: TGTGCCAGCAGTGGGGCCCTTTTGTACCAAGAGACCCAGTACTTC. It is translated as CASSGALLYQETQYF. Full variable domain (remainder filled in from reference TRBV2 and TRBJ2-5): EPEVTQTPSHQVTQMGQEVILRCVPISNHLYFYWYRQILGQKVEFLVSFYNNEISEKSEIFDDQFSVERPDGSNFTLKIRSTKLEDSAMYFCASSGALLYQETQYFGPGTRLLVL.

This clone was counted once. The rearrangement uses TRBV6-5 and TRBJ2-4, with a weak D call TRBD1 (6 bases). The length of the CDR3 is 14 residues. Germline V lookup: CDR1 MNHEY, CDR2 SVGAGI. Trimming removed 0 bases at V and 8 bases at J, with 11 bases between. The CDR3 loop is CASSYSQGRDIQYF. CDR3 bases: TGTGCCAGCAGTTACTCCCAGGGGCGGGACATTCAGTACTTC.

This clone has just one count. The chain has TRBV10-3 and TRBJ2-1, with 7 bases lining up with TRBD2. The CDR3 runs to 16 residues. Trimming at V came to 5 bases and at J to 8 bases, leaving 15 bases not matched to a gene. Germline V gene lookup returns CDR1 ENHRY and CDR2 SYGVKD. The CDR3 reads CAISPAIAGWGDEQFF. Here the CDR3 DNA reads TGTGCCATCAGTCCCGCAATAGCGGGTTGGGGGGATGAGCAGTTCTTC.

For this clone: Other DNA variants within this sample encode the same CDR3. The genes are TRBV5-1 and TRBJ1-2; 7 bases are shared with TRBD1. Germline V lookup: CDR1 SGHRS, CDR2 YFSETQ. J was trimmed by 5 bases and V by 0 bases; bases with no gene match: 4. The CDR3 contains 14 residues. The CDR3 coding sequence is TGCGCCAGCAGCTTGGTTACAGGGGTGTATGGCTACACCTTC. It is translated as CASSLVTGVYGYTF.

DNA of the CDR3: TGTGCCAGCCGGGACAGGGTTATGGGAAGCTCCTACGAGCAGTACTTC. Protein product: CASRDRVMGSSYEQYF. The rearrangement links TRBV19 to TRBJ2-7; 9 nucleotides match TRBD1. The CDR3 extends over 16 amino acids. Germline values: CDR1 LNHDA, CDR2 SQIVND (reference sequence). After removal of 9 bases from V and 0 bases from J, the junction contained 12 bases not matched to a gene.

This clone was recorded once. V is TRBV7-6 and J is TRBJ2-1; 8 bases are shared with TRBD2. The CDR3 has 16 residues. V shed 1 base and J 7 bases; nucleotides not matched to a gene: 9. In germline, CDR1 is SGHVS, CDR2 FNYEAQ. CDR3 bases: TGTGCCAGCAGCTTAGGCGGCCCTTCGGGGGGGAATGAGCAGTTCTTC. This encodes CASSLGGPSGGNEQFF.

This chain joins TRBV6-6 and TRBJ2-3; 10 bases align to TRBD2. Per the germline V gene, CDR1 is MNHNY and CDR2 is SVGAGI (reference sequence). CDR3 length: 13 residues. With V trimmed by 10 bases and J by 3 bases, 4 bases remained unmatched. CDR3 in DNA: TGTGCCACCAAACTAGCGGGGACAGATACGCAGTATTTT. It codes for CATKLAGTDTQYF.

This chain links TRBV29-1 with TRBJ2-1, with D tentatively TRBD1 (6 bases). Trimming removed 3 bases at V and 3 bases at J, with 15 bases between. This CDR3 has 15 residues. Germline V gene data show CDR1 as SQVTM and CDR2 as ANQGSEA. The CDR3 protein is CSVDLGQGHYNEQFF. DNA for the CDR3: TGCAGCGTTGATTTGGGGCAGGGACACTACAATGAGCAGTTCTTC.

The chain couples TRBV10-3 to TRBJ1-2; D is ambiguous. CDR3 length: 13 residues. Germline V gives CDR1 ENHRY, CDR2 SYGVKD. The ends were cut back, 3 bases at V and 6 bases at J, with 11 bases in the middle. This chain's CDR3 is CAISEEAKDGYTF. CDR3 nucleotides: TGTGCCATCAGTGAAGAAGCAAAGGATGGCTACACCTTC.

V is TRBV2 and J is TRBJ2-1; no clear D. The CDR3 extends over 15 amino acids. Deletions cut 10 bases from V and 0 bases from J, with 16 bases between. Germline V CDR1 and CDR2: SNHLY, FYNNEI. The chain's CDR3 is CATMKGLSSYNEQFF. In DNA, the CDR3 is TGTGCCACCATGAAGGGCCTGAGCTCCTACAATGAGCAGTTCTTC.

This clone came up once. For the CDR3, the DNA is TGTGCCTGGCGCATTCACAATGAGCAGTTCTTC. This translates into CAWRIHNEQFF. V is TRBV30 and J is TRBJ2-1; the D is unclear. V dropped 5 bases and J dropped 5 bases, with 7 bases sitting between them. The germline gives CDR1 GTSNPN, CDR2 SVGIG (reference sequence). CDR3 length: 11 residues.

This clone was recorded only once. CDR3 residues: CASSLGRREKLFF. The CDR3 DNA follows: TGTGCCAGCAGCTTAGGGCGTCGGGAAAAACTGTTTTTT. The chain combines TRBV7-6 with TRBJ1-4, with no clear D. Trimming left V 1 base short and J 8 bases short, with 8 bases between. Germline V gene data show CDR1 as SGHVS and CDR2 as FNYEAQ. The CDR3 has 13 residues.

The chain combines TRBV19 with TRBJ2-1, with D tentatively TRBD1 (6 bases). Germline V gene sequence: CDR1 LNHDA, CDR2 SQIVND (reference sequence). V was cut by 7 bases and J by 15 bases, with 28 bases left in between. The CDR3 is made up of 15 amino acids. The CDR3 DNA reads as TGTGCCAGTACCATGGGCCCAGCGACAGGCCCCATGCCGTTCTTC. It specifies CASTMGPATGPMPFF.

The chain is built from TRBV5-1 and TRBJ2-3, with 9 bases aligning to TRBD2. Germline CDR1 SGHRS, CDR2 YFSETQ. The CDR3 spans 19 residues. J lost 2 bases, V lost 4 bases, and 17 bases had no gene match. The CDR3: CASSPSGSGGTAITDTQYF. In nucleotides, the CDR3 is TGCGCCAGCAGCCCTTCGGGTAGCGGGGGAACCGCGATCACAGATACGCAGTATTTT.

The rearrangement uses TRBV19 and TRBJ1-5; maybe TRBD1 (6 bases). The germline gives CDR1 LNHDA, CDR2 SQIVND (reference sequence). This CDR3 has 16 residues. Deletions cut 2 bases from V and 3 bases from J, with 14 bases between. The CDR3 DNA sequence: TGTGCCAGTAGTATATCGGGCAGGGGCGTCAATCAGCCCCAGCATTTT. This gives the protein CASSISGRGVNQPQHF.

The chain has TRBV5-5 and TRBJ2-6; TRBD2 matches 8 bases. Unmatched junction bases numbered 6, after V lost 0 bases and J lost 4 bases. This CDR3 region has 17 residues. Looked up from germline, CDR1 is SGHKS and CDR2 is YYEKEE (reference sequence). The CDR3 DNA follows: TGTGCCAGCAGCTTGGATCCGGGAGGGGCAGGGGCCAACGTCCTGACTTTC. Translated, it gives CASSLDPGGAGANVLTF.

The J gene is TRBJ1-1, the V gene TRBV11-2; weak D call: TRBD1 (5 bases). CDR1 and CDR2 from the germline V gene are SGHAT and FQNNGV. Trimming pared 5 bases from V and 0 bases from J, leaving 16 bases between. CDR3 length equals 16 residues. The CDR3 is CASSLRDRYMNTEAFF. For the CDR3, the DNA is TGTGCCAGCAGCCTAAGGGACCGCTACATGAACACTGAAGCTTTCTTT. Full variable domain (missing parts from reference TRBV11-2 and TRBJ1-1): EAGVAQSPRYKIIEKRQSVAFWCNPISGHATLYWYQQILGQGPKLLIQFQNNGVVDDSQLPKDRFSAERLKGVDSTLKIQPAKLEDSAVYLCASSLRDRYMNTEAFFGQGTRLTVV.

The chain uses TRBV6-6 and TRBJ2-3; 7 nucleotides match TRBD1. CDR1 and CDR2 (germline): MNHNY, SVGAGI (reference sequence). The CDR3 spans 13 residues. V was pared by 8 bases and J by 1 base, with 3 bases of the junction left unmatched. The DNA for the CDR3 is TGTGCCAGCGCCGGACAGGGCACAGATACGCAGTATTTT. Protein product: CASAGQGTDTQYF.

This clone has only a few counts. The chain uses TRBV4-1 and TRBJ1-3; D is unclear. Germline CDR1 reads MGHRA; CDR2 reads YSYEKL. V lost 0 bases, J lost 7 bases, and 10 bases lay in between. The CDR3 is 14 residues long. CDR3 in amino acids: CASSQESGFNTIYF. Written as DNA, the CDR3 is TGCGCCAGCAGCCAAGAATCGGGGTTTAACACCATATATTTT.

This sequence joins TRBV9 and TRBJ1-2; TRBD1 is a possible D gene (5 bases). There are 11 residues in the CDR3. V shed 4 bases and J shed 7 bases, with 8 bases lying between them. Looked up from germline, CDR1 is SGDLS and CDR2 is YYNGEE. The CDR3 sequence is CASSTGSGYTF. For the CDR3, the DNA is TGTGCCAGCAGCACAGGCTCTGGCTACACCTTC.

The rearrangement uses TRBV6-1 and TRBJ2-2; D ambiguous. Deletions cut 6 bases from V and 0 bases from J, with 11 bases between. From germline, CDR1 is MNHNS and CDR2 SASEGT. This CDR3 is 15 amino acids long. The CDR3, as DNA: TGTGCCAGCAGCCGCTACCACGCGAACACCGGGGAGCTGTTTTTT. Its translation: CASSRYHANTGELFF.

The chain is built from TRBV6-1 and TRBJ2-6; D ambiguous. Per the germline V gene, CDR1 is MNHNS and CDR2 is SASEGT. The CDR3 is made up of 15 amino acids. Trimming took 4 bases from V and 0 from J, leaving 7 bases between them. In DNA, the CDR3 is TGTGCCAGCAGTGGGGCGCTCTCTGGGGCCAACGTCCTGACTTTC. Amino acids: CASSGALSGANVLTF.

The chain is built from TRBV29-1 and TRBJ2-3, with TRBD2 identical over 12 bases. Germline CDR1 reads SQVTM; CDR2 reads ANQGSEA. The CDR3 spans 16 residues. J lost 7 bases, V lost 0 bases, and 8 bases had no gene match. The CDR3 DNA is TGCAGCGTTGAAGATCTGACTAGCGGGAGTCGACATACGCAGTATTTT. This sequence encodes CSVEDLTSGSRHTQYF.

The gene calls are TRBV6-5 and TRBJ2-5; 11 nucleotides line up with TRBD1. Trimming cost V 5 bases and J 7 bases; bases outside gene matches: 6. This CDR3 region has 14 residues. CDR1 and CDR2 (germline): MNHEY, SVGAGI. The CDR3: CASSGTGGGLTQYF. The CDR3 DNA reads TGTGCCAGCAGTGGGACAGGGGGAGGGTTGACCCAGTACTTC.

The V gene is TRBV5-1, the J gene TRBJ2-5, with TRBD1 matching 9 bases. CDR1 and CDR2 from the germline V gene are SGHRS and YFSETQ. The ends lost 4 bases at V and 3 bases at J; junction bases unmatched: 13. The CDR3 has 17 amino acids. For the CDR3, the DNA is TGCGCCAGCAGCGTAGGGACAGGGACCCTGTCAAAAGAGACCCAGTACTTC. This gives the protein CASSVGTGTLSKETQYF.

The CDR3, as DNA: TGTGCCATCAGGGGGACAGGGGGAGACGAGCAGTACTTC. It codes for CAIRGTGGDEQYF. V is TRBV10-3 and J is TRBJ2-7; 11 bases line up with TRBD1. The CDR3 has 13 amino acids. V shed 6 bases, J shed 5 bases, and the junction held 3 bases outside the gene matches. In germline, CDR1 is ENHRY, CDR2 SYGVKD.